This T cell receptor (beta chain) was identified in a study of human thymus T cells. V lost 6 bases, J lost 6 bases, and 5 bases stayed unmatched. Germline assignment: CDR1 MNHNS and CDR2 SASEGT. This CDR3 has 13 residues. Here immunoSEQ multiplex PCR was the method, and the copy in TCRdb shows in-frame clones only, minus some. There are 45,000 to 75,000 clones in the sample; 94% occur only once, and around 5.9% lies in the top ten. The chain uses TRBV6-1 and TRBJ1-5; 7 bases map to TRBD1. Sequencing input: blood. The sequence derives from a boy in the first two years of life with a congenital heart defect but otherwise immunologically healthy. CDR3 amino acids: CASRQGVRQPQHF. The CDR3 bases are TGTGCCAGCAGGCAGGGGGTTCGTCAGCCCCAGCATTTT.